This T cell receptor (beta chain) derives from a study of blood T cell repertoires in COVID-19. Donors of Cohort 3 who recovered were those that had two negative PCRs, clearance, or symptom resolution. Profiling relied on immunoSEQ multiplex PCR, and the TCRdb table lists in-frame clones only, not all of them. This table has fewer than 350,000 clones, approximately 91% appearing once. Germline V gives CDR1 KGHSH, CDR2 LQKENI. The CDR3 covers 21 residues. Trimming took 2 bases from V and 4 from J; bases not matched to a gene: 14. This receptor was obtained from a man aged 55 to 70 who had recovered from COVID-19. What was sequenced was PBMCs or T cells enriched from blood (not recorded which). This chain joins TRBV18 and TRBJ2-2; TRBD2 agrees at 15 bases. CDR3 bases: TGTGCCAGCTCACCAAAGTTGTTCGGACTAGCGGGAGGGCCGGGCACCGGGGAGCTGTTTTTT. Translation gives CASSPKLFGLAGGPGTGELFF.